Listed below are T cell receptor beta chains from one sample, sequenced in a study of blood T cells in healthy people across ages. MiXCR, applied by TCRdb to the 5' RACE reads, yields one record per CDR3 protein. The profile shows about 1.6 million distinct CDR3 sequences, 34% of them singletons. The sample taken for sequencing was blood. These receptors came from a woman aged 30 to 39 in good health. CDR3s include the opening cysteine and the closing phenylalanine or tryptophan. A D gene is named only where the DNA matches it firmly. Part of the rows lack a size; the others show once, few, many or a class for expanded clones.

D gene,J gene,clone size,V gene,CDR3 protein,CDR3 DNA
NA,TRBJ2-5,many,TRBV20-1,CSGPQQETQYF,TGCAGTGGACCTCAACAAGAGACCCAGTACTTC
NA,TRBJ2-7,many,TRBV29-1,CSVDDAASYEQYF,TGCAGCGTTGATGACGCGGCCTCCTACGAGCAGTACTTC
TRBD1,TRBJ1-2,few,TRBV7-2,CASSLKRDRGYQFGGYTF,TGTGCCAGCAGCTTAAAACGGGACAGGGGGTATCAGTTTGGTGGCTACACCTTC
TRBD1,TRBJ2-3,few,TRBV6-1,CASSVPGQGAPRVTDTQYF,TGTGCCAGCAGTGTACCGGGACAGGGGGCGCCCCGGGTCACAGATACGCAGTATTTT
TRBD2,TRBJ2-1,few,TRBV10-3,CAISECQRGGGEQFF,TGTGCCATCAGTGAGTGCCAGCGGGGGGGCGGTGAGCAGTTCTTC
NA,TRBJ2-1,few,TRBV7-2,CASSLQGTANEQFF,TGTGCCAGCAGCTTACAGGGTACCGCCAATGAGCAGTTCTTC
NA,TRBJ2-6,many,TRBV20-1,CSARDARTVSSGANVLTF,TGCAGTGCTAGAGATGCGAGGACGGTGAGCTCTGGGGCCAACGTCCTGACTTTC
NA,TRBJ2-5,few,TRBV7-9,CASSLFGWGHETQYF,TGTGCCAGCAGCTTATTTGGTTGGGGGCACGAGACCCAGTACTTC
NA,TRBJ1-1,few,TRBV29-1,CSAHLGGNTEAFF,TGCAGCGCTCACCTTGGGGGTAACACTGAAGCTTTCTTT
TRBD2,TRBJ2-7,few,TRBV20-1,CSAPDLSGSIYEQYF,TGCAGTGCTCCTGACCTCAGCGGGAGCATCTACGAGCAGTACTTC
TRBD2,TRBJ2-1,once,TRBV20-1,CSARPTGGDEQFF,TGCAGTGCTAGACCCACCGGGGGGGACGAGCAGTTCTTC
NA,TRBJ1-5,NA,TRBV6-6,CASSYLPDSNQPQHF,TGTGCCAGCAGTTACTTACCCGATAGCAATCAGCCCCAGCATTTT
NA,TRBJ2-1,few,TRBV9,CASSVAGRNSYNEQFF,TGTGCCAGCAGCGTAGCTGGCCGAAACTCCTACAATGAGCAGTTCTTC
TRBD2,TRBJ2-1,few,TRBV5-1,CASNPTSGFSYNEQFF,TGCGCCAGCAATCCGACTAGCGGGTTCTCCTACAATGAGCAGTTCTTC
TRBD1,TRBJ2-5,NA,TRBV5-1,CASSLPRGQGQETQYF,TGCGCCAGCAGCTTACCCAGGGGGCAGGGGCAAGAGACCCAGTACTTC
NA,TRBJ2-7,few,TRBV7-3,CASSSLVSPNEQYF,TGTGCCAGCAGTTCTCTAGTGTCCCCCAACGAGCAGTACTTC
NA,TRBJ2-7,few,TRBV7-9,CASSLRSGGEQYF,TGTGCCAGCAGCTTACGTTCTGGAGGCGAGCAGTACTTC
TRBD2,TRBJ2-7,once,TRBV7-8,CASSFRPAAGSSRDEQYF,TGTGCCAGCAGCTTCAGGCCGGCAGCGGGATCCTCTCGCGACGAGCAGTACTTC
NA,TRBJ2-7,NA,TRBV10-3,CAISESGPRTYF,TGTGCCATCAGTGAGTCTGGCCCCCGGACGTACTTC
NA,TRBJ2-5,few,TRBV7-9,CASGSMNRESVTQETQYF,TGTGCCAGCGGATCCATGAACAGGGAGTCGGTGACCCAAGAGACCCAGTACTTC
TRBD1,TRBJ1-1,NA,TRBV5-1,CASSWDRLMNTEAFF,TGCGCCAGCAGCTGGGACAGACTAATGAACACTGAAGCTTTCTTT
NA,TRBJ2-2,NA,TRBV27,CASSKDRFEPGELFF,TGTGCCAGCAGTAAAGACAGGTTTGAACCCGGGGAGCTGTTTTTT
TRBD2,TRBJ2-1,NA,TRBV25-1,CASSVYFGGNNEQFF,TGTGCCAGCAGTGTATATTTCGGGGGGAACAATGAGCAGTTCTTC
NA,TRBJ1-2,NA,TRBV29-1,CSSRGGNNYGYTF,TGCAGCTCACGGGGCGGAAATAACTATGGCTACACCTTC
TRBD1,TRBJ2-2,few,TRBV10-3,CATTGDGTGELFF,TGTGCCACGACAGGGGATGGCACCGGGGAGCTGTTTTTT
NA,TRBJ1-1,NA,TRBV29-1,CSVGRGPNTEAFF,TGCAGCGTTGGAAGGGGTCCGAACACTGAAGCTTTCTTT
NA,TRBJ2-1,few,TRBV7-9,CASSSRDLTYNEQFF,TGTGCCAGCAGCTCCCGGGACTTAACCTACAATGAGCAGTTCTTC
NA,TRBJ1-4,few,TRBV20-1,CSVGVTATNEKLFF,TGCAGTGTCGGCGTCACTGCAACTAATGAAAAACTGTTTTTT
TRBD2,TRBJ2-1,few,TRBV5-1,CASSLVLAGLPYNEQFF,TGCGCCAGCAGCTTGGTCCTAGCGGGGTTACCCTACAATGAGCAGTTCTTC
TRBD2,TRBJ2-7,few,TRBV7-9,CASSLPDRREGNEQYF,TGTGCCAGCAGCCTACCGGATAGGCGGGAGGGCAACGAGCAGTACTTC
TRBD2,TRBJ2-3,NA,TRBV27,CASSLGLAGFTRDADTQYF,TGTGCCAGCAGTTTAGGGCTAGCGGGGTTTACACGGGATGCAGATACGCAGTATTTT
TRBD2,TRBJ2-7,few,TRBV20-1,CSADSTSGEQYF,TGCAGTGCGGATTCGACTAGCGGGGAGCAGTACTTC
NA,TRBJ2-1,few,TRBV10-3,CATLHSDGSSYNEQFF,TGTGCCACCCTTCATTCCGACGGGAGCTCCTACAATGAGCAGTTCTTC
NA,TRBJ2-6,many,TRBV6-1,CASSEPGVSGANVLTF,TGTGCCAGCAGTGAACCTGGCGTCTCTGGGGCCAACGTCCTGACTTTC
TRBD1,TRBJ2-3,few,TRBV5-1,CASSLGRDRGTDTQYF,TGCGCCAGCAGCTTGGGTCGGGACAGGGGGACAGATACGCAGTATTTT
TRBD1,TRBJ2-1,NA,TRBV12-3/TRBV12-4,CASSYRGFYNEQFF,TGTGCCAGCAGTTACAGGGGGTTCTACAATGAGCAGTTCTTC
NA,TRBJ1-2,few,TRBV5-1,CASSYDSNSRYGYTF,TGCGCCAGCAGCTACGACAGCAATAGTCGGTATGGCTACACCTTC
NA,TRBJ2-7,NA,TRBV7-2,CASSLAAVGSYEQYF,TGTGCCAGCAGCTTAGCGGCGGTCGGCTCCTACGAGCAGTACTTC
TRBD2,TRBJ2-3,NA,TRBV9,CASSVAQFSAGGTDTQYF,TGTGCCAGCAGCGTAGCTCAGTTTTCGGCGGGGGGGACAGATACGCAGTATTTT
NA,TRBJ2-1,NA,TRBV24-1,CATSGNEANEQFF,TGTGCCACCAGTGGGAACGAGGCGAATGAGCAGTTCTTC
NA,TRBJ1-5,NA,TRBV15,CATSLRGGNQPQHF,TGTGCCACCAGCTTAAGGGGCGGCAATCAGCCCCAGCATTTT